The clone carrying this T cell receptor beta chain was seen ten or more times. No antigen is known for it. CDR3 size: 15 residues. The V segment lost 6 bases and the J segment 2 bases; nucleotides outside the gene matches: 4. The germline CDR1 and CDR2 sequences are MDHEN and SYDVKM. The time point was: persistent/refractory GD, antithyroid drugs over 5 years with positive TRAb. Researchers made the TCR library from RNA that was extracted from PBMCs. The patients included were those that came from an endocrinology department in Xi'an, China. The sample originates from a study of regulatory T cells in long-lasting Graves disease. Overall study findings and caveats: The persistent group shared 2,741 public clonotypes, more than the roughly 990 shared by new patients. Persistent Graves' patients showed less TCR diversity than newly diagnosed ones. The study found TRBV28, TRBJ1-2 and TRBJ2-5 favored in persistent disease.

Arm-PCR of CDR3 regions and iRepertoire HTBI primers were used to build TCR beta libraries. In TCRdb, the multiplex PCR reads were re-called with MiXCR into one record per CDR3 protein. The sample contains 450,000 or so distinct CDR3 sequences, about 20% of which appear only once. The source is a female donor with Graves disease. Sequencing used peripheral blood mononuclear cells (PBMCs), obtained when the disease was refractory, from a patient treated with antithyroid drugs. The chain recombines TRBV28 with TRBJ2-6; 7 positions match TRBD2. In DNA form, the CDR3 reads TGTGCCAGCAGCAGCGGGGATCCTGGGGCCAACGTCCTGACTTTC. Translated: CASSSGDPGANVLTF.